This T cell receptor (beta chain) was obtained from a study of shared clonotypes between healthy human individuals. Whole-study findings and limits: Clonotype sharing among donors likely depends on sequencing depth.

As regards this clone: Its antigen is unidentified.

Germline V gives CDR1 SGHTA, CDR2 FQGNSA. Germline trimming cut 1 base from V and 3 bases from J; bases unmatched to any gene: 4. The CDR3 sequence is 16 residues long. Measured with immunoSEQ multiplex PCR; TCRdb has only the in-frame clones, and not every one. The profile covers roughly 500,000 clones, with approximately 80% appearing a single time and more than 10% taken by the ten largest. The TCR was taken from a woman aged 40 to 55 in good health. Some clones in this sample may be carry-over from other donors' samples. The V gene is TRBV7-2, the J gene TRBJ2-3; 10 positions agree with TRBD2. The sample comprised PBMCs. This CDR3 is CASSLGLAGRTDTQYF. DNA of the CDR3: TGTGCCAGCAGCTTAGGACTAGCGGGTAGAACAGATACGCAGTATTTT.